A single sample is the source of the 15 T cell receptor beta chains below, sequenced in a study of blood T cells in healthy people across ages. It was with a sample-barcoded 5' primer and a J-beta primer mix that a second PCR of about 6 to 12 cycles was run. TCRdb passed the 5' RACE reads through MiXCR, listing each CDR3 protein once. Seen here are over a million distinct CDR3 sequences, 42% observed once, and the top ten hold 7.9%. Sample: blood. The receptors stem from a woman in her late teens or twenties in good health.

This clonotype has more than one count but fewer than ten. The chain couples TRBV7-8 to TRBJ1-6, with D unclear. The CDR3 is made up of 16 amino acids. CDR1 is SGHVS and CDR2 is FQNEAQ in the germline V gene. V shed 3 bases and J shed 7 bases, with 16 bases lying between them. CDR3 sequence reads: CASSFPSGNGNSPLHF. In nucleotides, the CDR3 is TGTGCCAGCAGCTTCCCTTCCGGGAACGGAAATTCACCCCTCCACTTT.

This clonotype has only a few counts. The gene calls are TRBV29-1 and TRBJ2-7; unclear D gene. Germline V gives CDR1 SQVTM, CDR2 ANQGSEA. The CDR3 extends over 13 amino acids. The V gene lost 4 bases and the J gene lost 5 bases, with 15 bases spanning the gap. The CDR3 coding sequence is TGCAGCGTTGCGGCTTCCTATGACGACGAGCAGTACTTC. Its translation is CSVAASYDDEQYF.

V is TRBV6-1 and J is TRBJ1-4; 7 nucleotides agree with TRBD1. Trimming at V came to 3 bases and at J to 0 bases, leaving 4 bases not matched to a gene. This CDR3 has 16 amino acids. CDR1 MNHNS and CDR2 SASEGT come from the germline V gene. CDR3 nucleotide sequence: TGTGCCAGCAGTGATTGGGACAGCCCAACTAATGAAAAACTGTTTTTT. It codes for CASSDWDSPTNEKLFF.

This chain links TRBV7-9 with TRBJ1-2; D is uncertain. CDR3 length: 15 amino acids. The germline V gene encodes CDR1 SEHNR and CDR2 FQNEAQ (reference sequence). V was pared by 4 bases and J by 0 bases, with 12 bases between. The CDR3 DNA reads as TGTGCCAGCAGCTCAGAAGGAAAAGCTAACTATGGCTACACCTTC. This codes for CASSSEGKANYGYTF.

As regards this clonotype: A much larger clone lies a single base off, so this may be a read error. V and J are TRBV11-2 and TRBJ2-3; D call uncertain. Trimming took off 6 bases at V and 1 base at J, with 11 bases between the two ends. Germline values: CDR1 SGHAT, CDR2 FQNNGV. The CDR3 contains 14 residues. CDR3 sequence reads: CASRSEWGTDTQYF. CDR3 bases: TGTGCCAGCAGGTCCGAGTGGGGCACAGATACGCAGTATTTT.

This clonotype was detected only a few times. V usage is TRBV20-1 and J usage is TRBJ2-1; 7 bases map to TRBD2. The J segment lost 3 bases and the V segment lost 6 bases, leaving 8 bases of the junction unmatched. Germline V lookup: CDR1 DFQATT, CDR2 SNEGSKA (reference sequence). This CDR3 is 14 amino acids long. In DNA, the CDR3 is TGCAGTGCCCGGTTCCTAGCGGTCTACAATGAGCAGTTCTTC. As protein: CSARFLAVYNEQFF.

This chain links TRBV20-1 with TRBJ1-1; D unresolved. Trimming pared 6 bases from V and 5 bases from J, leaving 10 bases between. CDR1 and CDR2 (germline): DFQATT, SNEGSKA (reference sequence). The CDR3 runs 11 residues. The CDR3 is CSARMGTEAFF. The CDR3 DNA sequence: TGCAGTGCCCGGATGGGTACTGAAGCTTTCTTT.

V is TRBV4-1 and J is TRBJ2-3; tentatively, D is TRBD1 (5 bases). The CDR3 contains 15 residues. V lost 0 bases, J lost 5 bases, and 12 bases lay in between. The germline V gene has CDR1 MGHRA and CDR2 YSYEKL. CDR3 nucleotide sequence: TGCGCCAGCAGCCAAGAGGGGCCGGGCAGAGATACGCAGTATTTT. It is translated as CASSQEGPGRDTQYF.

This clonotype was counted between two and nine times. The chain combines TRBV20-1 with TRBJ2-5, with D hard to call. The J call may be mistaken, given a closer DNA end match to TRBJ2-7. Germline V gene lookup returns CDR1 DFQATT and CDR2 SNEGSKA (reference sequence). This CDR3 has 10 amino acids. The CDR3 region is CSALESEQYF. The CDR3 DNA reads TGCAGTGCTTTAGAGTCCGAGCAGTACTTC.

In nucleotides, the CDR3 is TGTGCCAGCAGCCCGCCGGGACTAGTCGGCAATACGCAGTATTTT. Its protein product is CASSPPGLVGNTQYF. V and J are TRBV28 and TRBJ2-3; TRBD2 matches 8 bases. The germline CDR1 and CDR2 sequences are MDHEN and SYDVKM. J gave up 7 bases and V 6 bases, and 12 bases lay outside the gene matches. This CDR3 is built from 15 residues.

The rearrangement joins TRBV28 to TRBJ1-5; no clear D. The ends were cut back, 5 bases at V and 7 bases at J, with 9 bases in the middle. The CDR3 is 12 residues long. Germline CDR1 is MDHEN and CDR2 is SYDVKM. The CDR3: CASSLLSQPQHF. The CDR3 region has the DNA TGTGCCAGCAGTCTCCTCTCCCAGCCCCAGCATTTT.

The chain recombines TRBV29-1 with TRBJ2-2, with D possibly TRBD2 on 5 matching bases. The CDR3 has 16 residues. Germline lookup yields CDR1 SQVTM and CDR2 ANQGSEA. Deletions cut 0 bases from V and 1 base from J, with 12 bases between. The CDR3 DNA is TGCAGCGTTGAAGAAAGGACGGGAATGAACACCGGGGAGCTGTTTTTT. Its protein is CSVEERTGMNTGELFF.

This clonotype has only a few counts. The chain carries TRBV5-1 and TRBJ1-2; D remains unclear. Germline loops: CDR1 SGHRS, CDR2 YFSETQ. This CDR3 spans 13 amino acids. Trimming stripped 0 bases from V and 10 bases from J, with 13 bases between. The CDR3 DNA reads as TGCGCCAGCAGCTTGGGGAGCCAAAAGGTCTACACCTTC. It yields the protein CASSLGSQKVYTF.

The chain is built from TRBV20-1 and TRBJ1-5, with D possibly matching TRBD1 (6 bases). This CDR3 is built from 16 residues. From germline, CDR1 is DFQATT and CDR2 SNEGSKA (reference sequence). V lost 2 bases, J lost 6 bases, and 20 bases lay in between. As DNA, the CDR3 is TGCAGTGCTAGACTTGATCAGGGGCCTGGTGCTCAGCCCCAGCATTTT. It yields the protein CSARLDQGPGAQPQHF.

This clonotype came up a few times. The chain carries TRBV7-9 and TRBJ2-3, with 7 bases matching TRBD1. The V gene end was trimmed by 4 bases and the J gene end by 2 bases; junction bases not matched to a gene: 6. Germline CDR1 and CDR2: SEHNR and FQNEAQ (reference sequence). This CDR3 region has 15 residues. CDR3 amino acids: CASSWGQSHTDTQYF. The CDR3 region has the DNA TGTGCCAGCAGCTGGGGACAGTCCCACACAGATACGCAGTATTTT.